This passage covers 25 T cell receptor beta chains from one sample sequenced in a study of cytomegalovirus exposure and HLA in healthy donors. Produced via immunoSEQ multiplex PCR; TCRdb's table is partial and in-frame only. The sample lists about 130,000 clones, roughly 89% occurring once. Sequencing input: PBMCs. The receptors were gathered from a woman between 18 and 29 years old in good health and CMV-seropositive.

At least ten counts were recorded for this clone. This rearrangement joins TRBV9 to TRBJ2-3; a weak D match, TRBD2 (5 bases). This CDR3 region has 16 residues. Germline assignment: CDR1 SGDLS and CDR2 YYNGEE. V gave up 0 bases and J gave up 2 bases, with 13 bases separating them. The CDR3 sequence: CASSVAGNPNTDTQYF. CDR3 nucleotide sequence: TGTGCCAGCAGCGTAGCGGGGAACCCTAACACAGATACGCAGTATTTT.

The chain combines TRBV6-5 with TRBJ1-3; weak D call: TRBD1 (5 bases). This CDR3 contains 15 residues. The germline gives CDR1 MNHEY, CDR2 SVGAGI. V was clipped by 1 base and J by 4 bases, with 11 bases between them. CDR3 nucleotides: TGTGCCAGCAGTTACTATCCAGGGCGAGGAAACACCATATATTTT. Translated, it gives CASSYYPGRGNTIYF.

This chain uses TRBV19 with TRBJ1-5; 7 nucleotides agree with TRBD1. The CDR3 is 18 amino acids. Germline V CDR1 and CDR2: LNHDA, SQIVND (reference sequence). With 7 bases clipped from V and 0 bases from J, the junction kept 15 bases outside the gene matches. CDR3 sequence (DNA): TGTGCCAGTACCCAGGGGCCGACAGGGAAATATAGCAATCAGCCCCAGCATTTT. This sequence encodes CASTQGPTGKYSNQPQHF.

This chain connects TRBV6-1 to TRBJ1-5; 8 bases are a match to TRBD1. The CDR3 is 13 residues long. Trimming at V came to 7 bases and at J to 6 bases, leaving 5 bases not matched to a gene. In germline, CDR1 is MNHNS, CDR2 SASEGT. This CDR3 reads CASTFQGAQPQHF. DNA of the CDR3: TGTGCCAGCACATTTCAGGGGGCTCAGCCCCAGCATTTT.

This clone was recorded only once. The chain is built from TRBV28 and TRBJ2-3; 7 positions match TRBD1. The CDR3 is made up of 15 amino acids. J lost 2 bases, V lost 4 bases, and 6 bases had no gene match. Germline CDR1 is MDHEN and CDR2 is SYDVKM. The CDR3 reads CASSSTGTPTDTQYF. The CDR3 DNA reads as TGTGCCAGCAGTTCGACAGGGACGCCCACAGATACGCAGTATTTT.

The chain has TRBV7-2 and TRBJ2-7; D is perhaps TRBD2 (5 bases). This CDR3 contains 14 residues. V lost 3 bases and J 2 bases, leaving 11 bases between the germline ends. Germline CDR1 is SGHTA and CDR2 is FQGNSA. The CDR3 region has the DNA TGTGCCAGCAGCTTTTATCACGGGGCCTACGAGCAGTACTTC. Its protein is CASSFYHGAYEQYF. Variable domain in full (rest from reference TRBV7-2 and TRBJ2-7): GAGVSQSPSNKVTEKGKDVELRCDPISGHTALYWYRQSLGQGLEFLIYFQGNSAPDKSGLPSDRFSAERTGGSVSTLTIQRTQQEDSAVYLCASSFYHGAYEQYFGPGTRLTVT.

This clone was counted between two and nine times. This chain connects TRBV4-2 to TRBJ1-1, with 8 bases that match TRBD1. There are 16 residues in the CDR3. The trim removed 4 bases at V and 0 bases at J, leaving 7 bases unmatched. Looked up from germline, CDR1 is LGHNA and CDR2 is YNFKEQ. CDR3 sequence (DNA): TGTGCCAGCAGCCCCTCCTACAGGGGGATGAACACTGAAGCTTTCTTT. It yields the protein CASSPSYRGMNTEAFF.

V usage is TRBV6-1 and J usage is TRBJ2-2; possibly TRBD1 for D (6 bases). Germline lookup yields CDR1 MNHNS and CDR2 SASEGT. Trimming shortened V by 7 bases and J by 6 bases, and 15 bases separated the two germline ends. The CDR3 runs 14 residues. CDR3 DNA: TGTGCCAGCACCCAAACAGGGTTTGCCGGGGAGCTGTTTTTT. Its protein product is CASTQTGFAGELFF.

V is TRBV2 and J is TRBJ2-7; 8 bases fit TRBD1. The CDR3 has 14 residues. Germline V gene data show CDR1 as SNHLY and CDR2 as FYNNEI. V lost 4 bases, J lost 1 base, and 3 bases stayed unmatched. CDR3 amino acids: CASSAQGGSYEQYF. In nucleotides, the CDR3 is TGTGCCAGCAGTGCACAGGGGGGTTCCTACGAGCAGTACTTC.

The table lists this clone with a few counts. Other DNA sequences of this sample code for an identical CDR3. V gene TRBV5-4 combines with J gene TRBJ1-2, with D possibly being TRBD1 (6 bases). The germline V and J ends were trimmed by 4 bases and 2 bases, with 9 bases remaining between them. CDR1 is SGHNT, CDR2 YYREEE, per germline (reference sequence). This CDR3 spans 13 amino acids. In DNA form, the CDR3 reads TGTGCCAGCAGCCCTACAGGGAACTATGGCTACACCTTC. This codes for CASSPTGNYGYTF.

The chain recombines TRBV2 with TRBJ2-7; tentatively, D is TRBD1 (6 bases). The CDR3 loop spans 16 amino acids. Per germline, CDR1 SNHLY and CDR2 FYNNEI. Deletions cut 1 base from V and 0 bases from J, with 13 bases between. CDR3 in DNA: TGTGCCAGCAGTGAAGGGGGACACCTGAGCTCCTACGAGCAGTACTTC. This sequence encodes CASSEGGHLSSYEQYF. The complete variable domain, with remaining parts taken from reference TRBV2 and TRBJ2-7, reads EPEVTQTPSHQVTQMGQEVILRCVPISNHLYFYWYRQILGQKVEFLVSFYNNEISEKSEIFDDQFSVERPDGSNFTLKIRSTKLEDSAMYFCASSEGGHLSSYEQYFGPGTRLTVT.

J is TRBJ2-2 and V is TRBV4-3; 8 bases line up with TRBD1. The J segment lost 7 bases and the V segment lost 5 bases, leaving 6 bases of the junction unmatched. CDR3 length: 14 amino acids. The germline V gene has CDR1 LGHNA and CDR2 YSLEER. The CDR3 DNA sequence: TGCGCCAGCAGCTGGGACAGGAGGGGCGGGGAGCTGTTTTTT. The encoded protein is CASSWDRRGGELFF.

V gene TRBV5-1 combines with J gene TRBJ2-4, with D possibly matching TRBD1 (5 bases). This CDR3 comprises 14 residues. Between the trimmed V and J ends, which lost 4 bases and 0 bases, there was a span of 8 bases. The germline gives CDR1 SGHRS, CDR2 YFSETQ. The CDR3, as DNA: TGCGCCAGCAGCCCGACAGTAGCCAAAAACATTCAGTACTTC. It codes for CASSPTVAKNIQYF.

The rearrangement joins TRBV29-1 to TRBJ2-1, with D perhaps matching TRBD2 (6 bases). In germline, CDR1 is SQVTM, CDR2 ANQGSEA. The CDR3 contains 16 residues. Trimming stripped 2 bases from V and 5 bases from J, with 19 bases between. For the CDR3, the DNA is TGCAGCGTTGAACCGGAGGGACGGCGGCCCAACAATGAGCAGTTCTTC. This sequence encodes CSVEPEGRRPNNEQFF.

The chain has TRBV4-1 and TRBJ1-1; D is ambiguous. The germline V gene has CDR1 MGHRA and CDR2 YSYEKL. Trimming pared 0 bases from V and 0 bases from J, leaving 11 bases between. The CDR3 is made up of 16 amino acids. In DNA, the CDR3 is TGCGCCAGCAGCCAAGACGGAGGAAATTTGAACACTGAAGCTTTCTTT. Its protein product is CASSQDGGNLNTEAFF.

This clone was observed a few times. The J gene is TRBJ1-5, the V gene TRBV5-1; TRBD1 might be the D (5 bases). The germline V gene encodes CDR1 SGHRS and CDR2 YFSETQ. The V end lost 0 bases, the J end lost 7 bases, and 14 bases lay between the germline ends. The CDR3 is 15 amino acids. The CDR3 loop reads CASSLGAGPGQPQHF. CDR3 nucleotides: TGCGCCAGCAGCTTGGGGGCAGGGCCCGGGCAGCCCCAGCATTTT.

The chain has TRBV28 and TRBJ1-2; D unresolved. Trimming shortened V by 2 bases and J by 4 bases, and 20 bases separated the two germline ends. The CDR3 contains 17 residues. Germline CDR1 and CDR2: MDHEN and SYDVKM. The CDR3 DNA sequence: TGTGCCAGCAGTTTAAAGTTCTCGGTGACTTTGGGCTATGGCTACACCTTC. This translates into CASSLKFSVTLGYGYTF.

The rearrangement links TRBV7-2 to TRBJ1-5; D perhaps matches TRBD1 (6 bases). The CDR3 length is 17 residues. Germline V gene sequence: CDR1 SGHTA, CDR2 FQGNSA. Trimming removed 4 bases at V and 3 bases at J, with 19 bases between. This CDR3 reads CASSYLSRDINNQPQHF. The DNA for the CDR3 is TGTGCCAGCAGCTACCTATCCCGGGACATAAACAATCAGCCCCAGCATTTT.

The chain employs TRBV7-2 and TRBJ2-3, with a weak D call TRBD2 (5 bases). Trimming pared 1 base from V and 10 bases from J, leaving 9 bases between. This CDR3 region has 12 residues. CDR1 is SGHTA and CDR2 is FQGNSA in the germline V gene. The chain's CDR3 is CASSLDKRAQYF. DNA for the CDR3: TGTGCCAGCAGCTTAGATAAGAGGGCGCAGTATTTT.

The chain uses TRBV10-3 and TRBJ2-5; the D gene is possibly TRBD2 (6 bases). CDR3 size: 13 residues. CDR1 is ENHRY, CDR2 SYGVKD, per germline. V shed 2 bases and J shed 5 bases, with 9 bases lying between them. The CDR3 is CAISEAGRETQYF. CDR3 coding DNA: TGTGCCATCAGTGAGGCAGGGAGGGAGACCCAGTACTTC.

CDR3 sequence: CASSASVNTEAFF. The CDR3, as DNA: TGTGCCAGTAGTGCCTCAGTGAACACTGAAGCTTTCTTT. The chain carries TRBV19 and TRBJ1-1; D call uncertain. Trimming stripped 5 bases from V and 0 bases from J, with 7 bases between. Germline V gene lookup returns CDR1 LNHDA and CDR2 SQIVND (reference sequence). The CDR3 totals 13 residues.

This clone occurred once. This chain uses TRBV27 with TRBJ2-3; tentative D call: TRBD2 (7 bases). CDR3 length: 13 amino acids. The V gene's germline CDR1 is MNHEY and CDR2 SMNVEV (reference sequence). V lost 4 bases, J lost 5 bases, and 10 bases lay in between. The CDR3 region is CASSWGGQDTQYF. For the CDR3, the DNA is TGTGCCAGCAGTTGGGGGGGCCAAGATACGCAGTATTTT.

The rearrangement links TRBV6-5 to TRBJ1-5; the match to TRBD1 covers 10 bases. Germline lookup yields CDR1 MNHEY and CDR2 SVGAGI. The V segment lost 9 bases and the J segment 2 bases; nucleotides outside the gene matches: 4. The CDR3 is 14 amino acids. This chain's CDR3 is CASSGTGGNQPQHF. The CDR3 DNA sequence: TGTGCCAGTTCGGGGACAGGGGGCAATCAGCCCCAGCATTTT.

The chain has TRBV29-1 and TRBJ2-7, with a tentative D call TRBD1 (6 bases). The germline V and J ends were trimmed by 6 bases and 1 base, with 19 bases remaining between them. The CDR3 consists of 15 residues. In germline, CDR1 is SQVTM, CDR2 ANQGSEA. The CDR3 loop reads CSVADEPGTSYEQYF. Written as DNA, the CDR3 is TGCAGCGTCGCAGATGAACCCGGGACATCCTACGAGCAGTACTTC.

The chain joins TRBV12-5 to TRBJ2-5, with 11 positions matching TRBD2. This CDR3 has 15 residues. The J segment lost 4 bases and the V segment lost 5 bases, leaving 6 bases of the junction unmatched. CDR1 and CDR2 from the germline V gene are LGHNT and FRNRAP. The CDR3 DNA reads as TGTGCTAGTGGTCACGATAGCGGGGGGGCAGAGACCCAGTACTTC. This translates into CASGHDSGGAETQYF.